The text below deals with one T cell receptor (beta chain). Its antigen is undetermined. With 60 Vbeta and 13 Jbeta primers, the PCR was carried out. The protocol was immunoSEQ multiplex PCR, while the TCRdb copy is restricted to in-frame clones and leaves out a portion. The table shows about 100,000 clones, with 75% to 90% occurring only once. The data were obtained in a study of cytomegalovirus exposure and HLA in healthy donors. For the study at large: There were roughly 110 million unique TCR beta sequences, drawn from about 190 million T cells, in an earlier analysis. Counted in an early data release were some 81 million unique TCRs from HLA-typed donors. General observations from the study: Listed as cytomegalovirus-associated were around 160 TCR beta chains. Productive rates of about 87% or about 30% were seen for most TCR beta V segments in an earlier analysis.

The CDR3 is 16 residues long. V gave up 4 bases and J gave up 0 bases; unmatched junction bases: 7. From germline, CDR1 is MDHEN and CDR2 SYDVKM. The sequence was obtained from a man aged 30 to 45 in good health and CMV-seronegative. Sequenced input: PBMCs. This chain connects TRBV28 to TRBJ1-2; 8 positions match TRBD1. The CDR3: CASSSTRQGSNYGYTF. Written as DNA, the CDR3 is TGTGCCAGCAGTTCGACTCGACAGGGGTCTAACTATGGCTACACCTTC.